Each of the 9 T cell receptor beta chains below was sequenced from the same sample in a study of read filtering for tumor transcriptome and immune sequencing. Molecular barcoded adaptors covering alpha/delta and beta/gamma chains were used on roughly 400 ng RNA. TCRdb re-derived calls from the reads in MiXCR, one entry per CDR3 protein. The sample records 90,000 to 95,000 distinct CDR3 sequences, roughly 21% being singletons. What was sequenced was a population of CD138-negative cells sorted from bone marrow. These receptor sequences come from a donor aged 40 or over with multiple myeloma.

V gene TRBV3-1 combines with J gene TRBJ2-5, with D possibly being TRBD2 (6 bases). Germline assignment: CDR1 LGHDT and CDR2 YNNKEL (reference sequence). Trimming pared 0 bases from V and 2 bases from J, leaving 10 bases between. CDR3 length equals 15 residues. This CDR3 reads CASSQDEEGQETQYF. CDR3 bases: TGTGCCAGCAGCCAAGATGAGGAGGGGCAAGAGACCCAGTACTTC.

As to this clonotype: A much larger clone lies a single base off, so this may be a read error. This rearrangement joins TRBV29-1 to TRBJ1-6; D ambiguous. There are 14 residues in the CDR3. In germline, CDR1 is SQVTM, CDR2 ANQGSEA. In nucleotides, the CDR3 is TGCAGCGTTGGGATCCCAGTGGATAATCCACCCCTCCACTTT. This sequence encodes CSVGIPVDNPPLHF.

Regarding this clonotype: Just one base apart from a much larger clone, this may be a read error. The chain recombines TRBV29-1 with TRBJ2-7; D unresolved. CDR3 length: 15 amino acids. CDR1 and CDR2 (germline): SQVTM, ANQGSEA. The DNA of the CDR3 is TGCAGCGTTGAAGCCAAGGTCCAGCTACGATACGAGAAGTACTTC. Amino acids: CSVEAKVQLRYEKYF.

Details on this clonotype: Just one base apart from a much larger clone, this may be a read error. This chain joins TRBV5-6 and TRBJ2-7; D uncertain. V was shortened by 7 bases and J by 6 bases, with 17 bases between the two germline ends. This CDR3 region has 13 residues. Germline lookup yields CDR1 SGHDT and CDR2 YYEEEE. The CDR3 loop reads CASHYRRVTEQYF. For the CDR3, the DNA is TGTGCCAGCCATTATCGTCGGGTGACCGAGCAGTACTTC.

This clonotype was seen more than once but under ten times. The V gene is TRBV7-3, the J gene TRBJ2-3; 10 bases match TRBD2. CDR3 length equals 15 residues. The germline gives CDR1 SGHTA, CDR2 FQGTGA. The junction had 7 bases not matched to a gene; V was cut back by 3 bases and J by 7 bases. The CDR3 sequence is CASSFIAGGLNTQYF. The CDR3 coding sequence is TGTGCCAGCAGCTTCATAGCGGGGGGCCTAAATACGCAGTATTTT.

This clonotype has more than one count but fewer than ten. V is TRBV29-1 and J is TRBJ1-3; D gene unclear. V was clipped by 5 bases and J by 0 bases, with 8 bases between them. This CDR3 has 13 amino acids. CDR1 is SQVTM, CDR2 ANQGSEA, per germline. CDR3: CSVKNSSGNTIYF. CDR3 nucleotide sequence: TGCAGCGTTAAAAACAGCTCTGGAAACACCATATATTTT.

V and J are TRBV28 and TRBJ2-2; possible D gene TRBD1, 6 bases. Trimming cost V 4 bases and J 5 bases, with 8 bases left between them. The germline V gene encodes CDR1 MDHEN and CDR2 SYDVKM. This CDR3 contains 13 residues. The CDR3 sequence: CASSYRETGELFF. The CDR3 DNA is TGTGCCAGCAGTTACAGGGAGACCGGGGAGCTGTTTTTT.

At least ten counts were recorded for this clonotype. The chain couples TRBV28 to TRBJ2-7; a possible D gene is TRBD1 (6 bases). Germline CDR1 and CDR2: MDHEN and SYDVKM. With 4 bases removed from V and 3 bases from J, the gap between germline ends came to 19 bases. CDR3 size: 16 residues. Here the CDR3 reads CASSSPTGQDYYEQYF. The CDR3 DNA is TGTGCCAGCAGTTCTCCGACGGGACAAGATTACTACGAGCAGTACTTC.

This clonotype was detected ten times or more. This sequence joins TRBV7-9 and TRBJ2-7; D gene uncertain. The CDR3 spans 14 residues. V shed 6 bases and J shed 4 bases, with 16 bases lying between them. Germline lookup yields CDR1 SEHNR and CDR2 FQNEAQ (reference sequence). CDR3 sequence (DNA): TGTGCCAGCAGATCTACAGATACGGATTACGAGCAGTACTTC. Residues: CASRSTDTDYEQYF.